The following is a TCR beta chain sequence with its context. Clones were read by immunoSEQ multiplex PCR, and TCRdb kept only the in-frame ones, dropping some. The sample has about 59,000 clones, 85% to 95% seen once. Germline assignment: CDR1 SGHDT and CDR2 YYEEEE. Trimming took off 5 bases at V and 2 bases at J, with 9 bases between the two ends. This CDR3 region has 13 residues. The data stem from a study of T cell changes during pregnancy in multiple sclerosis. The V call is TRBV5-6, the J call TRBJ2-3; D is unclear. Source: CD8+ T cells from peripheral blood mononuclear cells, taken in the third trimester of pregnancy. This clonotype was sampled from a female donor with multiple sclerosis, enrolled in a pregnancy study. The CDR3 spells CASSAGATDTQYF. In DNA, the CDR3 is TGTGCCAGCAGTGCAGGTGCCACAGATACGCAGTATTTT.